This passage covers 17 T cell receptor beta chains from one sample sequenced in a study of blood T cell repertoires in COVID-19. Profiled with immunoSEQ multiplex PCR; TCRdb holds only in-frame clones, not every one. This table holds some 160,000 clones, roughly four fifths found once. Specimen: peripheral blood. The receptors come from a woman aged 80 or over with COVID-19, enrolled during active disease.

The CDR3 coding sequence is TGTGCCATCAGTGAGTCGATCGGGGGGCCCGGAAACACCATATATTTT. Its protein product is CAISESIGGPGNTIYF. The chain has TRBV10-3 and TRBJ1-3, with D perhaps matching TRBD1 (6 bases). Germline values: CDR1 ENHRY, CDR2 SYGVKD. The CDR3 extends over 16 amino acids. V was pared by 0 bases and J by 4 bases, with 13 bases between.

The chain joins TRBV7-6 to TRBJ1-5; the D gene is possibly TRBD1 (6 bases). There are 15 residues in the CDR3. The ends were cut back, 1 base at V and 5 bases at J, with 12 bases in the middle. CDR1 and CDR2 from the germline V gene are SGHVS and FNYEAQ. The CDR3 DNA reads TGTGCCAGCAGCTTAGGGGCAGGGGTGGATCAGCCCCAGCATTTT. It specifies CASSLGAGVDQPQHF.

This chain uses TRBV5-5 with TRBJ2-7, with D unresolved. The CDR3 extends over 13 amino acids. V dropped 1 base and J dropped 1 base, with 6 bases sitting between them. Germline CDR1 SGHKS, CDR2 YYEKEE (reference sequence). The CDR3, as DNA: TGTGCCAGCAGCTTGTTGCAGTCCTACGAGCAGTACTTC. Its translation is CASSLLQSYEQYF.

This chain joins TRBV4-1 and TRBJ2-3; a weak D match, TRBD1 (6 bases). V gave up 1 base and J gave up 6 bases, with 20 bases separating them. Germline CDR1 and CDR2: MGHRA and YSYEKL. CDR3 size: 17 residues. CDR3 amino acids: CASSQASSNLQGDTQYF. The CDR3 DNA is TGCGCCAGCAGCCAAGCCTCCTCGAACCTTCAGGGGGATACGCAGTATTTT.

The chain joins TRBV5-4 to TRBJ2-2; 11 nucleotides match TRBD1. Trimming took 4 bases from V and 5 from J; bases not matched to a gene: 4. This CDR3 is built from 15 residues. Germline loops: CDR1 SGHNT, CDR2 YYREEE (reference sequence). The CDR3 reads CASSPGTGGTGELFF. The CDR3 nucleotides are TGTGCCAGCAGCCCCGGGACAGGGGGGACCGGGGAGCTGTTTTTT.

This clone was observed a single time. CDR3 DNA: TGCGCCAGCAGCCCATGGAACGGGTACAATGAGCAGTTCTTC. Residues: CASSPWNGYNEQFF. V and J are TRBV4-3 and TRBJ2-1, with D unclear. The CDR3 covers 14 residues. Germline CDR1 is LGHNA and CDR2 is YSLEER. V lost 4 bases and J 4 bases, leaving 11 bases between the germline ends.

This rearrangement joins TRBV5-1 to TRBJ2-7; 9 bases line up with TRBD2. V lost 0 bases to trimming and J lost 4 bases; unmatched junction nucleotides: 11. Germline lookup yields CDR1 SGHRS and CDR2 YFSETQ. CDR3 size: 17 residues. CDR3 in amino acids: CASSLGLAGILRYEQYF. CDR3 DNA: TGCGCCAGCAGCTTGGGGCTAGCGGGAATCCTAAGGTACGAGCAGTACTTC.

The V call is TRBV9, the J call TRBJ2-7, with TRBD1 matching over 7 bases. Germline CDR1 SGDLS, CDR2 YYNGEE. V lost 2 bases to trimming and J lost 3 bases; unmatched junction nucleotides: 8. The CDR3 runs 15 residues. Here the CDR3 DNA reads TGTGCCAGCAGCGTGGCCGGGACAGACCACTACGAGCAGTACTTC. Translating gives CASSVAGTDHYEQYF.

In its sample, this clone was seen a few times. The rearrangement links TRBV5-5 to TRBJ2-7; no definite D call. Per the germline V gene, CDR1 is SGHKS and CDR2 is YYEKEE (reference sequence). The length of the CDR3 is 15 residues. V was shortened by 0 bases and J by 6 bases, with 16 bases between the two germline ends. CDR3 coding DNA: TGTGCCAGCAGCTTGGGTGGTGCGGCTCCGCGCGAGCAGTACTTC. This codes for CASSLGGAAPREQYF.

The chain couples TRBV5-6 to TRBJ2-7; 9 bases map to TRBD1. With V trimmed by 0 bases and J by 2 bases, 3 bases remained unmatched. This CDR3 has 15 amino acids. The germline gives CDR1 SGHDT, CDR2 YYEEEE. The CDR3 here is CASSLVGQGTYEQYF. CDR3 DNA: TGTGCCAGCAGCTTGGTAGGACAGGGGACCTACGAGCAGTACTTC.

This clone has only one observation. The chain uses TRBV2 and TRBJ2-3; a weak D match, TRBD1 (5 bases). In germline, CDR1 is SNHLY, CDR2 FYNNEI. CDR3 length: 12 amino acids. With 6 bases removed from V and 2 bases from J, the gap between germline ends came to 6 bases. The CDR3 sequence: CASRTDTDTQYF. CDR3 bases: TGTGCCAGCAGGACAGACACAGATACGCAGTATTTT.

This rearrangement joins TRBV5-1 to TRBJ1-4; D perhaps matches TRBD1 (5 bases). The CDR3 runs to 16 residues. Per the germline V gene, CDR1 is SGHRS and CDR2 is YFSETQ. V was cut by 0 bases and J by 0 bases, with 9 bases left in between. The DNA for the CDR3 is TGCGCCAGCAGCTTGGGGAGCAGGGCAACTAATGAAAAACTGTTTTTT. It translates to CASSLGSRATNEKLFF.

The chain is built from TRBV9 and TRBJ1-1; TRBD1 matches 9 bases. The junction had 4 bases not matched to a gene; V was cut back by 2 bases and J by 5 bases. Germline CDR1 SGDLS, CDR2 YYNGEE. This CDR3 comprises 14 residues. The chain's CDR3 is CASSVGDRGTEAFF. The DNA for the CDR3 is TGTGCCAGCAGCGTCGGAGACAGGGGGACTGAAGCTTTCTTT. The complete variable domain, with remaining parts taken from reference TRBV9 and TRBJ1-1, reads DSGVTQTPKHLITATGQRVTLRCSPRSGDLSVYWYQQSLDQGLQFLIQYYNGEERAKGNILERFSAQQFPDLHSELNLSSLELGDSALYFCASSVGDRGTEAFFGQGTRLTVV.

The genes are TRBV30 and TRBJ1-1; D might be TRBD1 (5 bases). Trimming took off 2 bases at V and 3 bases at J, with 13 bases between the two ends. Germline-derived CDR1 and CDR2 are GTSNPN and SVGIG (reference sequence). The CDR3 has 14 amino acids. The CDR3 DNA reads TGTGCCTGGAGTACCTTGACAGTGTACACTGAAGCTTTCTTT. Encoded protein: CAWSTLTVYTEAFF.

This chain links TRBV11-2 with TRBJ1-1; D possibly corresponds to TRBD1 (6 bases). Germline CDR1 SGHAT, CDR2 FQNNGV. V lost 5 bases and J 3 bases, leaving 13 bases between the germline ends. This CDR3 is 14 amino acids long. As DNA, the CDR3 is TGTGCCAGCAGCCAACAGGGTGGGTACACTGAAGCTTTCTTT. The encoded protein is CASSQQGGYTEAFF.

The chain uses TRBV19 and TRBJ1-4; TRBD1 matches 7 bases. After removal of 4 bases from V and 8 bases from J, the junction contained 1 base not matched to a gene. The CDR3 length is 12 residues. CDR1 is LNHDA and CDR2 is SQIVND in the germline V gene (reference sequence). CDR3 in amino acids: CASSTRGEKLFF. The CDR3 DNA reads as TGTGCCAGTAGTACCAGGGGGGAAAAACTGTTTTTT.

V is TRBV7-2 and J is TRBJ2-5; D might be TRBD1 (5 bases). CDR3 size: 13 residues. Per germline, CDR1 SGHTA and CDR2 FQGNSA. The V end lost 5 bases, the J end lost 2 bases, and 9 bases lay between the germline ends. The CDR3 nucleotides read TGTGCCAGCAGCATAACAGGACAAGAGACCCAGTACTTC. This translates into CASSITGQETQYF. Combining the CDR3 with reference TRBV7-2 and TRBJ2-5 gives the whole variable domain GAGVSQSPSNKVTEKGKDVELRCDPISGHTALYWYRQSLGQGLEFLIYFQGNSAPDKSGLPSDRFSAERTGGSVSTLTIQRTQQEDSAVYLCASSITGQETQYFGPGTRLLVL.